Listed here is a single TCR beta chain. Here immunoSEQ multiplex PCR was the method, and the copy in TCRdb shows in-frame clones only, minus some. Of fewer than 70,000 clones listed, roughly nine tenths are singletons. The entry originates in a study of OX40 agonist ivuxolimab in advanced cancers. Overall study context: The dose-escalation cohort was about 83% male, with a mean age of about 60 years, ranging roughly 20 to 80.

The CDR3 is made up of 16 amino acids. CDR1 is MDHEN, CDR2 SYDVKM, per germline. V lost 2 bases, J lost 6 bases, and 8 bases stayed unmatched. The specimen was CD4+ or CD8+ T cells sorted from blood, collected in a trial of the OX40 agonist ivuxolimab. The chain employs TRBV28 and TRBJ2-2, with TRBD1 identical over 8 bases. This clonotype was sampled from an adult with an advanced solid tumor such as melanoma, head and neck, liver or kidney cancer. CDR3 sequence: CASSLISQTGAGELFF. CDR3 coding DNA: TGTGCCAGCAGTTTAATATCCCAGACAGGGGCCGGGGAGCTGTTTTTT.